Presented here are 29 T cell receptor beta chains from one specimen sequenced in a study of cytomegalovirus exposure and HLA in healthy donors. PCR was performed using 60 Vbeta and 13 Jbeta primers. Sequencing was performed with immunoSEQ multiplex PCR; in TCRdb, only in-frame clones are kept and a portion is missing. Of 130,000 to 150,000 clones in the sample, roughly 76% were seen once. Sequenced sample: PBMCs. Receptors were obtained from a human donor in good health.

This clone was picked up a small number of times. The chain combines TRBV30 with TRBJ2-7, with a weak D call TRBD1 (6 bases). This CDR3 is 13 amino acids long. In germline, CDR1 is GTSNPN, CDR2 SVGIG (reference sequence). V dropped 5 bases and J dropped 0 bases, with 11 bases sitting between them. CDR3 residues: CAWARGRSYEQYF. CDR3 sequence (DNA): TGTGCCTGGGCCAGGGGCCGCTCCTACGAGCAGTACTTC.

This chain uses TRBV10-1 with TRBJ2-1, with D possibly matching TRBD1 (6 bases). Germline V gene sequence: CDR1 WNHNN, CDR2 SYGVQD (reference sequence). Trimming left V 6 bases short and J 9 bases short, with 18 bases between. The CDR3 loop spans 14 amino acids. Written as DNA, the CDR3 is TGCGCCAGCAGAGGGAATACAGGGTCGGGTGAGCAGTTCTTC. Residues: CASRGNTGSGEQFF.

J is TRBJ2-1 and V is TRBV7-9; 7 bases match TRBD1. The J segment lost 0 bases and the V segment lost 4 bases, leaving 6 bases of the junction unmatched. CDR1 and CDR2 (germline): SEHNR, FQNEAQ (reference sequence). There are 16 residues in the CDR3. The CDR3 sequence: CASSSPRDSSYNEQFF. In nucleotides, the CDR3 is TGTGCCAGCAGCTCCCCCCGGGACAGCTCCTACAATGAGCAGTTCTTC.

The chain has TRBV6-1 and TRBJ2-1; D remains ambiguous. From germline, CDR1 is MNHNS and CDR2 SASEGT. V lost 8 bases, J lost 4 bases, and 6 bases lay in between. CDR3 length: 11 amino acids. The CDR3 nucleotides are TGTGCCAGCGTCCGGTACAATGAGCAGTTCTTC. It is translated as CASVRYNEQFF.

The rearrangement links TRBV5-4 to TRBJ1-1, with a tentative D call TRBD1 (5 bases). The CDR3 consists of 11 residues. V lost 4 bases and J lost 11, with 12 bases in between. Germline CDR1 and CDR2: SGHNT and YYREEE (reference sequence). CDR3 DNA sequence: TGTGCCAGCAGCGAGGGACTTGGGGCTTTCTTT. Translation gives CASSEGLGAFF.

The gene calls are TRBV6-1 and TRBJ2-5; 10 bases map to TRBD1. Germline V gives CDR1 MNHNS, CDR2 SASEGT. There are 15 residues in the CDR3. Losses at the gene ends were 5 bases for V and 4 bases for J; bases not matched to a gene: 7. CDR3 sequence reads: CASSRRQGARETQYF. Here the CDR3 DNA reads TGTGCCAGCAGTCGGCGACAGGGGGCTCGAGAGACCCAGTACTTC.

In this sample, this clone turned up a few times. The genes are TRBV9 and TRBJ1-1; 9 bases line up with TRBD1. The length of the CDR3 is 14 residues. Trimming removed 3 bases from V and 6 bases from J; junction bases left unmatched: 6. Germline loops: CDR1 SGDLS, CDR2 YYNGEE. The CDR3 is CASSGGQGFSEAFF. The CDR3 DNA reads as TGTGCCAGCAGCGGGGGACAGGGTTTCTCTGAAGCTTTCTTT.

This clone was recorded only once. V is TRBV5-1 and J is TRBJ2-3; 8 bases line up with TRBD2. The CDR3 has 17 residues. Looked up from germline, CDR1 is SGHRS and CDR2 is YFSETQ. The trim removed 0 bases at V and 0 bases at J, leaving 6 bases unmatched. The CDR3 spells CASSLAGSGVSTDTQYF. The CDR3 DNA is TGCGCCAGCAGCTTGGCCGGTAGCGGGGTCAGCACAGATACGCAGTATTTT.

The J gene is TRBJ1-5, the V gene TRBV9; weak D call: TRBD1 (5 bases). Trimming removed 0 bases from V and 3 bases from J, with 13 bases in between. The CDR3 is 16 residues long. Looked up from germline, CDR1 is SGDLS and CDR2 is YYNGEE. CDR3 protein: CASSVVPGHYNQPQHF. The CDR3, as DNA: TGTGCCAGCAGCGTAGTACCCGGACACTACAATCAGCCCCAGCATTTT. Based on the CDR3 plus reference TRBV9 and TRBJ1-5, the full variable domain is DSGVTQTPKHLITATGQRVTLRCSPRSGDLSVYWYQQSLDQGLQFLIQYYNGEERAKGNILERFSAQQFPDLHSELNLSSLELGDSALYFCASSVVPGHYNQPQHFGDGTRLSIL.

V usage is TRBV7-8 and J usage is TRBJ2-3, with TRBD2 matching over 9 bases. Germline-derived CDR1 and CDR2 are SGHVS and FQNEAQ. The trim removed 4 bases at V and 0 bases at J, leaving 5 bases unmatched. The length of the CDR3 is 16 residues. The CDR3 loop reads CASSSRTSASTDTQYF. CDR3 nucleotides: TGTGCCAGCAGCTCCAGGACTAGCGCTAGCACAGATACGCAGTATTTT.

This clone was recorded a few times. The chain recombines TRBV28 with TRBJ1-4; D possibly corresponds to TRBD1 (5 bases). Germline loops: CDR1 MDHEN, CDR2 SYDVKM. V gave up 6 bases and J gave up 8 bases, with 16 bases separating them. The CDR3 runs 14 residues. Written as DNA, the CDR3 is TGTGCCAGCAGCCCTGGGGGGGGTGAGGAAAAACTGTTTTTT. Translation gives CASSPGGGEEKLFF.

CDR3 nucleotides: TGTGCCAGTACCCCTCTGAGCTCCTACAATGAGCAGTTCTTC. Its translation is CASTPLSSYNEQFF. The rearrangement joins TRBV2 to TRBJ2-1; no clear D. This CDR3 is built from 14 residues. V was pared by 9 bases and J by 0 bases, with 12 bases between. Germline-derived CDR1 and CDR2 are SNHLY and FYNNEI. The complete variable domain, with remaining parts taken from reference TRBV2 and TRBJ2-1, reads EPEVTQTPSHQVTQMGQEVILRCVPISNHLYFYWYRQILGQKVEFLVSFYNNEISEKSEIFDDQFSVERPDGSNFTLKIRSTKLEDSAMYFCASTPLSSYNEQFFGPGTRLTVL.

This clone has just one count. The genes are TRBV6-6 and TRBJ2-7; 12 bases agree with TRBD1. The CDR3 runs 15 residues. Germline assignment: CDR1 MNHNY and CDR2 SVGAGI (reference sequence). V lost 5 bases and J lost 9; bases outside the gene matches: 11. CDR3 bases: TGTGCCAGCAGTATACCGGGACAGGGGGCGTGTGGGCAGTACTTC. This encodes CASSIPGQGACGQYF.

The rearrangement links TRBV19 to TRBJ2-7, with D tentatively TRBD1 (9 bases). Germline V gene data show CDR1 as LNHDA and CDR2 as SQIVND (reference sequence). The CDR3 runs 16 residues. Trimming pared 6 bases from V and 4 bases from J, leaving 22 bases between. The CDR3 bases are TGTGCCAGTAGGACGGGGGGGACAGGGAGAAGGTACGAGCAGTACTTC. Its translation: CASRTGGTGRRYEQYF.

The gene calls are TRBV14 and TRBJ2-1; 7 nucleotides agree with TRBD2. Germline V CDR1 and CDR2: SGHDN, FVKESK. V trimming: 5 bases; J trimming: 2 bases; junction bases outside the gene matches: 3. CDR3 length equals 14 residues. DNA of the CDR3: TGTGCCAGCAGCTTTCTAGCGGCCTACAATGAGCAGTTCTTC. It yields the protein CASSFLAAYNEQFF.

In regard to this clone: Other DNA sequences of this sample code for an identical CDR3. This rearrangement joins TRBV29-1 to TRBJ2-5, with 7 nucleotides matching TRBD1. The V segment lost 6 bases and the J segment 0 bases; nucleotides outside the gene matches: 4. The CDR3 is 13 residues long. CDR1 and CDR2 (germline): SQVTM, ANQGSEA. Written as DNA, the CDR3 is TGCAGCGTAAAGGGACAGTACCAAGAGACCCAGTACTTC. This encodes CSVKGQYQETQYF.

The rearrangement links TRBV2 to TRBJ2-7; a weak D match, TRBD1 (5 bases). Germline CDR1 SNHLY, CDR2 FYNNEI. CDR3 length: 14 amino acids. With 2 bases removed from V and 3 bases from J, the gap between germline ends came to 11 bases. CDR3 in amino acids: CASSETRQGYEQYF. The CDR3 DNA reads TGTGCCAGCAGTGAAACCAGGCAGGGCTACGAGCAGTACTTC.

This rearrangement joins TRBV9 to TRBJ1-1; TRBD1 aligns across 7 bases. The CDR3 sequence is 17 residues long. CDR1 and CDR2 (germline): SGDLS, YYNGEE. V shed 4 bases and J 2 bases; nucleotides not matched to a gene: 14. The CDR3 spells CASSNRIDRDDNTEAFF. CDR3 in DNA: TGTGCCAGCAGCAACAGAATTGACAGGGACGATAACACTGAAGCTTTCTTT.

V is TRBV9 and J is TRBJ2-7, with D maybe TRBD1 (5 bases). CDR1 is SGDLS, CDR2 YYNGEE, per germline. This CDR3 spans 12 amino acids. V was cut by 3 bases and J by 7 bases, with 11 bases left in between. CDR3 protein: CASSGRVGEQYF. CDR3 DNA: TGTGCCAGCAGCGGCAGGGTTGGGGAGCAGTACTTC.

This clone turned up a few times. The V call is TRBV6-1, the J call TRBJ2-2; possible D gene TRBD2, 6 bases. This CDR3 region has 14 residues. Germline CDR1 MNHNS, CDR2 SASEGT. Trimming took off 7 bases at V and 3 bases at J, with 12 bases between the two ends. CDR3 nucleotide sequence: TGTGCCAGCACAGCGGGCACTGACACCGGGGAGCTGTTTTTT. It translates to CASTAGTDTGELFF.

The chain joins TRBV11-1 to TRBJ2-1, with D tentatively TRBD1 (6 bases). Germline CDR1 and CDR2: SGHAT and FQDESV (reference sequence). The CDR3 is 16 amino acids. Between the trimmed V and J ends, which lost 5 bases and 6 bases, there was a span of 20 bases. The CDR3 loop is CASSPRGAEKGNEQFF. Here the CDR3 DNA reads TGTGCCAGCAGCCCCAGGGGAGCGGAGAAGGGCAATGAGCAGTTCTTC.

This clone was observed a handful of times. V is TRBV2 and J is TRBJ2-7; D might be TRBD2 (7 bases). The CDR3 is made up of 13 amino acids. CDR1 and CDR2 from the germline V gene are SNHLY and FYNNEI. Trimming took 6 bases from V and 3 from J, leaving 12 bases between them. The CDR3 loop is CASRGLGGYEQYF. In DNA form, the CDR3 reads TGTGCCAGCAGAGGACTAGGGGGCTACGAGCAGTACTTC.

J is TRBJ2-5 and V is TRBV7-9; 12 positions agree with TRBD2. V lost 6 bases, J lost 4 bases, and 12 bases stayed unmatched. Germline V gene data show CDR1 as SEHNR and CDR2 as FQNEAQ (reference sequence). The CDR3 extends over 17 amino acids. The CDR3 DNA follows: TGTGCCAGCAGTAACAGACTAGCGGGAGAGCGAAGAGAGACCCAGTACTTC. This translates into CASSNRLAGERRETQYF.

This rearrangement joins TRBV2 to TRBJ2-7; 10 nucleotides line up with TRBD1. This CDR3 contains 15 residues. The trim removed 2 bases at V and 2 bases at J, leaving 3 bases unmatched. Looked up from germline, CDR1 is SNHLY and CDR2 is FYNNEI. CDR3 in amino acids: CASSELDRGTYEQYF. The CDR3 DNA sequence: TGTGCCAGCAGTGAATTGGACAGGGGGACCTACGAGCAGTACTTC.

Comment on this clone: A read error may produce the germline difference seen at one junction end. The CDR3 here is CASSTDRGSNQPQHF. The CDR3 DNA follows: TGTGCCAGCAGCACGGACAGGGGAAGCAACCAGCCCCAGCATTTT. The chain carries TRBV11-2 and TRBJ1-5, with TRBD1 matching over 9 bases. Germline CDR1 SGHAT, CDR2 FQNNGV. The CDR3 has 15 amino acids.

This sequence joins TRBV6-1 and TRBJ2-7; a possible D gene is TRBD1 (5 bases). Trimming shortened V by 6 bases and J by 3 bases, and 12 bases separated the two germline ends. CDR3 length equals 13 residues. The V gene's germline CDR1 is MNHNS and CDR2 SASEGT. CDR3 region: CASRGRTNYEQYF. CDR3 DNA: TGTGCCAGCAGGGGCAGGACAAACTACGAGCAGTACTTC.

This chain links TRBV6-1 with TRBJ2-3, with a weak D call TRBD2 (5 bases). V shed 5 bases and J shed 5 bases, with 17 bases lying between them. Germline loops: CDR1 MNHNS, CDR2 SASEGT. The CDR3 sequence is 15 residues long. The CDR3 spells CASSPTSARGDTQYF. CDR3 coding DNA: TGTGCCAGCAGTCCCACCAGCGCCCGGGGAGATACGCAGTATTTT.

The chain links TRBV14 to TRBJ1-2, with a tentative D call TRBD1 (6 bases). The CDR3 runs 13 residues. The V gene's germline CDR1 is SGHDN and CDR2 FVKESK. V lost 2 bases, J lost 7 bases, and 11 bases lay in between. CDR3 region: CASSQFRGVGYTF. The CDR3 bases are TGTGCCAGCAGCCAATTCAGGGGTGTTGGCTACACCTTC.

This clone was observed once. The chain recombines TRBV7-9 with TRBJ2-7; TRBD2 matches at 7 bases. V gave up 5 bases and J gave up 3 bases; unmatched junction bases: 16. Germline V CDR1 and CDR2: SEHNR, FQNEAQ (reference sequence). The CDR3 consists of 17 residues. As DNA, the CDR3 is TGTGCCAGCAGCGCCATGGGAGGGACTAAGATAGTCTACGAGCAGTACTTC. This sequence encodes CASSAMGGTKIVYEQYF.